The clone carrying this TCR beta chain was observed many times. What it binds is unknown. Amplification of TCR beta CDR3 regions used RNA as the template. Carried out on the TCR CDR3, a first-round RT-PCR used the HTBI primer set. MiXCR, applied by TCRdb to the multiplex PCR reads, yields one record per CDR3 protein. The sample shows around 580,000 distinct CDR3 sequences, approximately 15% of them seen only once. V was trimmed by 7 bases and J by 8 bases, leaving 16 bases between them. The CDR3 is 13 amino acids. Germline V gene sequence: CDR1 SGHKS, CDR2 YYEKEE (reference sequence). This sample was taken from a study of T cells in Graves' hyperthyroidism and ophthalmopathy. Study results and limitations: Ophthalmopathy got predicted by the model a median about 6.7 months before its onset. By a 13 V-J model, ophthalmopathy was set apart from stable hyperthyroidism.

This receptor was taken from a woman aged 18-29 years with Graves' hyperthyroidism. Sample: blood. The rearrangement joins TRBV5-5 to TRBJ2-1, with D unresolved. As DNA, the CDR3 is TGTGCCAGCGCCCGGGCCTTAGGCGATGAGCAGTTCTTC. Residues: CASARALGDEQFF.